The entry below gives a single T cell receptor beta chain sequence along with its context. No cognate antigen has been identified for it. Libraries were built with the immunoSEQ multiplex PCR assay. A mixture of 60 forward primers for TCR Vbeta segments and 13 reverse primers for TCR Jbeta segments was used in the multiplex PCR. Amplification of the CDR3 region of rearranged TCR beta genes was performed with a multiplex PCR assay on genomic DNA. The Illumina HiSeq System was used to sequence the amplified TCR beta libraries as 87-base-pair reads. The authors' pipeline ran thus. A later analysis tallied 80 million to 95 million unique TCR beta chains across the 550 to 850 repertoires, and about 12 million of those chains were shared by two or more donors. Raw reads were error-corrected and collapsed into unique sequences with a nearest-neighbor algorithm that merged closely related sequences to remove PCR and sequencing errors. CDR3 sequences were aligned to IMGT reference sequences to assign V, D and J gene segments. Each retained sequence needed at least a six-nucleotide match to both a V gene segment and a J gene segment. A rearrangement counted as productive if the CDR3 had no stop codons and remained in frame with V and J, and every other rearrangement counted as non-productive. CDR3 was defined by IMGT convention, running from the second conserved V-encoded cysteine to the conserved J-encoded phenylalanine. The earlier analysis of 587 of the donors excluded sequences that lacked an unambiguous match to a single V gene segment. In an earlier analysis of roughly 500 of the donors, V segments were called functional above 56.7% productive rearrangements and were called segregating when the between-donor standard deviation exceeded 5%. A statistical classification framework was developed to diagnose cytomegalovirus status using the catalog of TCR beta chain sequences. V and J gene assignment, in a later analysis, came from comparing TCR nucleotide sequences with IMGT/GENE-DB human TR gene sequences. A later analysis assigned CDR3 sequences and most-parsimonious VDJ recombination scenarios with the TCRdist pipeline. In a later analysis, every TCR beta chain was defined by the combination of its CDR3 amino acid sequence and its V-gene family, and reads without a unique V-gene family were dropped. As a way to deal with suspected cross-contamination and a sequencing artifact, a later analysis dropped roughly 620 nucleotide sequences that were highly shared and had low generation probability. A later analysis calculated a clonal expansion index for each public chain from normalized within-repertoire ranks of inferred template counts. In a later analysis, generation probabilities were computed with a VDJ recombination model fitted to out-of-frame rearrangements, and the resulting probabilities were checked against IGoR. Hypergeometric tests were used in a later analysis to score TCR-TCR, TCR-HLA and TCR-CMV co-occurrence, with a repertoire-size bias correction applied to the TCR pairs. A later analysis estimated false discovery rates by permuting HLA or CMV assignments 20 times. A later analysis grouped co-occurring TCRs with DBSCAN, adding TCRdist sequence similarity when clustering within HLA-allele-positive subsets. Repertoires with fewer than 30,000 or more than 120,000 public chains, plus five repertoires with anomalous nucleotide sharing, were excluded from co-occurrence clustering. Held by TCRdb, this immuneACCESS table contains in-frame sequences only and omits some clones. Under half of the omission traces to an unresolved V gene where checked; the cause of the rest is unknown. V and J calls and clone size come straight from that table; D and trimming were deduced from the DNA. This sample's table contains 200,000 or so clones. In total, the top ten clones hold around 0.74% of the sample.

The cohort consisted of approximately 670 healthy bone marrow donors. At the time of sampling, every cohort member was nominally healthy, though immune exposures that went unrecorded were likely present. The donor was CMV seronegative and was included in the group of about 350 seronegative cohort members. A peripheral blood sample was provided by each donor, and peripheral blood mononuclear cells were used for TCR beta sequencing. Genomic DNA was extracted from the blood cell samples with the Qiagen DNeasy Blood Extraction Kit. The sample originates from a study of cytomegalovirus exposure and HLA in healthy donors (dated 2017 in TCRdb). Turning to the overall study: An earlier analysis of around 600 of the donors reported 250 to 300 Gb of sequence data and approximately 110 million unique TCR beta sequences from roughly 200 million T cells. An early release that covered several hundred HLA-typed donors contained around 300 gigabases of sequencing data and tens of millions of unique TCR sequences. The genetic ancestry cluster associated with self-reported Caucasian donors included about 84% of the 398 genotyped donors. The aim of the study was to test whether cataloging public T cell receptors could identify signatures of past pathogen exposure. Using immunosequencing, the study profiled T cell repertoires from around 680 subjects and related those repertoires to cytomegalovirus serostatus. Along with the approximately 670-subject first cohort, a separate validation cohort of over a hundred different subjects was used. To predict cytomegalovirus infection status, the study combined high-throughput TCR immunosequencing, statistical association of individual TCRs with disease status, and machine learning. In a later analysis, previously published TCR beta repertoires from 550 to 700 donors were re-analyzed and high-resolution HLA genotyping was added so that TCR occurrence patterns could be studied. Rather than using new phenotypic data, the later analysis identified candidate immune exposures from TCR beta sequences and from how often those sequences occurred across donors. An earlier analysis of several hundred of the donors used high-throughput TCR beta sequencing to judge whether each TCR beta V gene segment behaved as functional or pseudogenic. Donor age, sex, ethnicity and CMV serostatus were collected together with the repertoire data. A later genetic analysis took genome-wide SNP genotypes for about three fifths of the roughly 670 donors and used that subset as a discovery cohort. Every discovery cohort repertoire had been produced on one sequencing platform. HLA typing covered class I and class II loci at four-digit resolution. Typing coverage varied by locus: about 620-630 donors for A, B, C, DRB1 and DQB1; approximately 520 for DQA1; approximately 570 for DPA1; roughly 450 for DPB1. About 5 DR-DQ haplotypes were handled as single units for association and clustering, since linkage in the cohort was strong. Among 350 to 400 genotyped donors of the cohort, an average of about 240,000 unique TCR beta nucleotide sequences were sequenced per donor, around 20% of them non-productive. Broad study findings and their caveats: In a later analysis, 15,000 to 20,000 TCR beta sequences were associated with specific HLA alleles at a false discovery rate of 0.05. A later genetic analysis associated a missense DCLRE1C variant with V-gene and J-gene trimming of TCR beta chains, and an independent cohort replicated the association. Because counts were too low, about 18 rarely observed V segments, including chromosome 9 orphons, were excluded from the earlier analysis of about 500 of the donors. Across donors, most TCR sequences were observed very rarely, whereas some public TCRs were present in many individuals. When HLA alleles, especially DR and DQ, strongly co-occurred, attributing TCR associations to individual alleles was difficult. Linkage disequilibrium might explain the correlated functional status among segregating V segments, but an unknown experimental factor could not be ruled out. In a later analysis, TCR association rates were found to vary across HLA loci, with the most associated TCRs seen for DRB1 alleles and the fewest for HLA-C alleles. The only immune exposure information available for the cohort was CMV serostatus. In vitro tests confirmed that a few of the cytomegalovirus-associated TCR beta chains recognize cytomegalovirus antigens. It was suggested by the authors that the approach could potentially be generalized to other disease states and immunological phenotypes. In this cohort, only TCR beta chains were sequenced, and detectable features were limited by the absence of alpha or paired-chain data. Because HLA typing was missing for some donors at each locus, association tests included only the typed subset. Sequencing depth was assumed to be roughly uniform across donors in the presence/absence analyses, though that assumption may not hold. A further reported finding was that TCR beta sequences accurately predicted the HLA-A and HLA-B alleles for most subjects in the first cohort. An earlier analysis of some 590 of the donors showed that most TCR beta V segments appeared in productive rearrangements either about 87% or about 30% of the time, which broadly matched IMGT annotations. According to a later analysis, most CMV-associated TCR beta chains appeared to be HLA-restricted, and the HLA associations seemed to be driven largely by CMV exposure. The study listed 150 to 200 TCR beta chains as associated with cytomegalovirus. Cytomegalovirus status was reported to be diagnosed by the classifier with high specificity and sensitivity in both the original and validation cohorts. According to a later genetic analysis, donors in an Asian-associated ancestry cluster had fewer N-insertions in productive TCRs than the roughly 700-donor mean. Several of the top co-occurrence clusters appeared to be linked to parvovirus B19, influenza, CMV and Epstein-Barr virus, according to a later analysis. A cluster of highly shared sequence variants was judged likely to represent a technical artifact of the sequencing pipeline. Compared with equally common non-associated chains, HLA-associated TCR beta chains in a later analysis were more clonally expanded and had lower generation probabilities.

The sample taken for sequencing was PBMCs. The receptor was derived from a boy aged 10-17 years in good health and CMV-seronegative.

The CDR3 region reads CASSLGQENSPLHF. The DNA sequence follows: TGTGCCAGCAGTCTAGGACAGGAAAATTCACCCCTCCACTTT. This chain is built from TRBV28 and TRBJ1-6, and 7 junctional nucleotides match TRBD1. The cysteine opens and the phenylalanine closes a CDR3 of 14 amino acids. Left in the record is the CDR3 DNA by itself, 42 bases read in frame from the first base. Reading the germline V gene gives CDR1 MDHEN and CDR2 SYDVKM. Compared with germline, V lacks 5 bases and J lacks 7 bases; bases without a gene match: 5.